A single sample is the source of the 17 T cell receptor beta chains below, sequenced in a study of blood T cell repertoires in COVID-19 (dated by TCRdb to about 2020). The method was the immunoSEQ multiplex PCR assay. TCRdb limited this immuneACCESS table to in-frame rearrangements with V and J called. A share of clones is missing; checked studies link under half to unresolved V genes, and the rest is unexplained. The sample table records about 47,000 clones; more than 75% of these occur just once. Around 14% of the sample is held by the ten biggest clonotypes. Specimen: peripheral blood. The receptors shown here come from a human donor with acute or convalescent COVID-19. The donor label of this sample is uncertain.

V and J are TRBV6-2 or TRBV6-3 and TRBJ2-5; no clear D. The CDR3 length is 14 residues. Germline V gives CDR1 MNHEY, CDR2 SVGEGT. The germline V and J ends were trimmed by 6 bases and 5 bases, with 16 bases remaining between them. The CDR3 DNA is TGTGCCAGCAGCGAGTCGCACCCCGGGGAGACCCAGTACTTC. Amino acid sequence: CASSESHPGETQYF.

The chain uses TRBV19 and TRBJ2-2, with 10 bases identical to TRBD2. CDR3 length: 17 amino acids. V lost 5 bases, J lost 5 bases, and 11 bases stayed unmatched. Germline V CDR1 and CDR2: LNHDA, SQIVND (reference sequence). The CDR3 reads CASSLGLAGVGTGELFF. In DNA, the CDR3 is TGTGCCAGTAGTTTGGGCCTAGCGGGAGTTGGAACCGGGGAGCTGTTTTTT.

This chain uses TRBV28 with TRBJ2-1; possibly TRBD2 for D (6 bases). The CDR3 is made up of 19 amino acids. Germline V gene sequence: CDR1 MDHEN, CDR2 SYDVKM. V shed 6 bases and J shed 4 bases, with 28 bases lying between them. CDR3 residues: CASRTTRARRGETYNEQFF. The CDR3 DNA is TGTGCCAGCAGAACTACCCGGGCTAGGCGGGGCGAGACGTACAATGAGCAGTTCTTC.

This rearrangement joins TRBV10-2 to TRBJ2-2; TRBD1 is a possible D gene (6 bases). The CDR3 sequence is 14 residues long. V was pared by 6 bases and J by 1 base, with 9 bases between. CDR1 WSHSY and CDR2 SAAADI come from the germline V gene. CDR3: CASRVDRNTGELFF. CDR3 in DNA: TGCGCCAGCAGGGTGGACAGGAACACCGGGGAGCTGTTTTTT.

The V gene is TRBV21-1, the J gene TRBJ2-7; TRBD2 is the table's D call and was not checked against the DNA. TRBV21-1 represents a pseudogene. The CDR3 consists of 12 residues. DNA of the CDR3: TGTGCCCCGGCCGGGAGAGGAGACGAGCAGTACTTC. It is translated as CAPAGRGDEQYF.

The CDR3 loop reads CASSPAPFSGRSYEQYF. The CDR3 nucleotides read TGTGCCAGCAGCCCCGCCCCCTTTAGCGGGAGAAGCTACGAGCAGTACTTC. The rearrangement uses TRBV3-1 (or the pseudogene TRBV3-2) and TRBJ2-7; 9 nucleotides agree with TRBD2. J lost 3 bases, V lost 4 bases, and 13 bases had no gene match. The CDR3 consists of 17 residues. Looked up from germline, CDR1 is LGHDT and CDR2 is YNNKEL (reference sequence).

The rearrangement links TRBV7-2 to TRBJ2-2; D remains unclear. V was pared by 2 bases and J by 0 bases, with 7 bases between. The CDR3 has 15 residues. Germline loops: CDR1 SGHTA, CDR2 FQGNSA. The CDR3 sequence is CASSLSEANTGELFF. CDR3 nucleotides: TGTGCCAGCAGCTTAAGTGAGGCGAACACCGGGGAGCTGTTTTTT.

This rearrangement joins TRBV10-3 to TRBJ1-1; D unclear. The CDR3 runs 14 residues. Trimming cost V 7 bases and J 2 bases, with 14 bases left between them. CDR1 is ENHRY and CDR2 is SYGVKD in the germline V gene. The DNA of the CDR3 is TGTGCCATCACGAGTGCCCAGGTTAACACTGAAGCTTTCTTT. This sequence encodes CAITSAQVNTEAFF.

The count of this clone is one. The chain uses TRBV6-6 and TRBJ2-2, with D maybe TRBD1 (6 bases). Trimming stripped 3 bases from V and 4 bases from J, with 15 bases between. CDR3 length: 16 amino acids. Per the germline V gene, CDR1 is MNHNY and CDR2 is SVGAGI (reference sequence). The CDR3 loop is CASSYIGQTSTGELFF. The DNA for the CDR3 is TGTGCCAGCAGTTATATTGGACAGACGAGCACCGGGGAGCTGTTTTTT.

This chain uses TRBV5-1 with TRBJ2-5, with 10 bases matching TRBD2. CDR3 length equals 18 residues. The junction had 9 bases not matched to a gene; V was cut back by 0 bases and J by 1 base. Germline V lookup: CDR1 SGHRS, CDR2 YFSETQ. CDR3 in DNA: TGCGCCAGCAGCTTGGTTACGGCTAGCGGGGGCCTCCAAGAGACCCAGTACTTC. Amino acid sequence: CASSLVTASGGLQETQYF.

The chain combines TRBV4-2 with TRBJ2-6; 8 bases agree with TRBD2. In germline, CDR1 is LGHNA, CDR2 YNFKEQ. This CDR3 contains 22 residues. The V segment lost 0 bases and the J segment 1 base; nucleotides outside the gene matches: 17. The CDR3 DNA follows: TGTGCCAGCAGCCAAGATAGAGCGGGGGCCAGGGACCTCAGGTCTGGGGCCAACGTCCTGACTTTC. It yields the protein CASSQDRAGARDLRSGANVLTF.

The chain recombines TRBV18 with TRBJ1-1; D call uncertain. The CDR3 runs to 13 residues. The germline V gene has CDR1 KGHSH and CDR2 LQKENI. V lost 3 bases and J lost 0, with 5 bases in between. The CDR3 DNA follows: TGTGCCAGCTCACCGACACTGAACACTGAAGCTTTCTTT. This translates into CASSPTLNTEAFF.

The genes are TRBV18 and TRBJ1-5, with 7 bases lining up with TRBD1. V dropped 2 bases and J dropped 5; count of bases not matched to a gene: 6. CDR1 and CDR2 from the germline V gene are KGHSH and LQKENI. CDR3 length: 15 amino acids. DNA of the CDR3: TGTGCCAGCTCACCAGCCCCTACAGGGGATCAGCCCCAGCATTTT. Translation gives CASSPAPTGDQPQHF.

The rearrangement joins TRBV30 to TRBJ1-6; 8 nucleotides line up with TRBD1. The CDR3 is 14 residues long. Germline V gene data show CDR1 as GTSNPN and CDR2 as SVGIG (reference sequence). V trimming: 5 bases; J trimming: 8 bases; junction bases outside the gene matches: 8. As DNA, the CDR3 is TGTGCCTGGCGTGGACAGGGTGGTGATTCACCCCTCCACTTT. Protein: CAWRGQGGDSPLHF.

This chain links TRBV6-5 with TRBJ2-2; D not resolved. The CDR3 is 13 amino acids. Germline loops: CDR1 MNHEY, CDR2 SVGAGI. V gave up 7 bases and J gave up 4 bases, with 10 bases separating them. The CDR3 sequence is CASMIGGTGELFF. The CDR3 DNA follows: TGTGCCAGCATGATCGGTGGCACCGGGGAGCTGTTTTTT.

The chain recombines TRBV30 with TRBJ2-1; D might be TRBD2 (6 bases). Germline V lookup: CDR1 GTSNPN, CDR2 SVGIG (reference sequence). The CDR3 runs to 13 residues. V lost 4 bases, J lost 5 bases, and 12 bases lay in between. The DNA for the CDR3 is TGTGCCTGGACGACCGGACTAAACAATGAGCAGTTCTTC. This encodes CAWTTGLNNEQFF.

V is TRBV10-3 and J is TRBJ2-1; perhaps TRBD1 as D (5 bases). Trimming took off 5 bases at V and 8 bases at J, with 10 bases between the two ends. The CDR3 totals 12 residues. The germline CDR1 and CDR2 sequences are ENHRY and SYGVKD. Written as DNA, the CDR3 is TGTGCCATCAGTAACAGGTTCGATGAGCAGTTCTTC. It yields the protein CAISNRFDEQFF.